This T cell receptor beta chain is from a study of blood T cell repertoires in COVID-19. TCRdb keeps only in-frame clones here, not all; method: immunoSEQ multiplex PCR. The table lists under 200,000 clones, more than 75% of them singletons. Looked up from germline, CDR1 is MNHEY and CDR2 is SMNVEV (reference sequence). This CDR3 contains 16 residues. V lost 6 bases and J 0 bases, leaving 16 bases between the germline ends. Across about 22 US areas, participants ranged in age from roughly 18 to 89 years. The sample taken for sequencing was PBMCs or T cells enriched from blood (not recorded which). The source is a man aged 35 to 55 with acute COVID-19. The genes are TRBV27 and TRBJ2-3; D perhaps matches TRBD1 (7 bases). The CDR3 reads CASSPRQGGSTDTQYF. Written as DNA, the CDR3 is TGTGCCAGCAGCCCCCGGCAGGGGGGTAGCACAGATACGCAGTATTTT.